This T cell receptor beta chain comes out of a study of cytomegalovirus exposure and HLA in healthy donors. Worth noting for this clone: The antigen is undetermined.

Researchers ran the PCR with 60 Vbeta and 13 Jbeta primers. Data came from immunoSEQ multiplex PCR; TCRdb stores just in-frame clones and leaves some out. This sample lists approximately 110,000 clones; its ten largest clones have around 3.6%. The study, taken as a whole, reports: V- and J-gene trimming in TCR beta was tied to a missense DCLRE1C variant by an analysis performed later.

The CDR3 is 15 residues long. Germline assignment: CDR1 MNHEY and CDR2 SMNVEV (reference sequence). The material sequenced was PBMCs. J is TRBJ2-5 and V is TRBV27; 9 bases line up with TRBD1. The J call may not be correct, given that the DNA end is closer to TRBJ2-7. This TCR derives from a man between 18 and 35 years old in good health and CMV-seronegative. The CDR3 DNA is TGTGCCAGCAGTCCACAGGGGGCTTCTTACTACGAGCAGTACTTC. Translation: CASSPQGASYYEQYF.